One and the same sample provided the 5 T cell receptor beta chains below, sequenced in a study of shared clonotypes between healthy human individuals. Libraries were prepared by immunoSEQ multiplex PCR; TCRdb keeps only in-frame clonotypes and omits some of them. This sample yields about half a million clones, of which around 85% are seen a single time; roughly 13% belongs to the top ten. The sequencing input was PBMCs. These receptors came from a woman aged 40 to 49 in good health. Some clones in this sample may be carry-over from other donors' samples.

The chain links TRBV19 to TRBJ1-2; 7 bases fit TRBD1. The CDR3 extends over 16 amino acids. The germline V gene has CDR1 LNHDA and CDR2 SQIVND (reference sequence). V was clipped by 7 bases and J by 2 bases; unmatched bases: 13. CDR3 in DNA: TGTGCCAGTACCCCCGCGGGACAGCACGCGAACTATGGCTACACCTTC. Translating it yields CASTPAGQHANYGYTF.

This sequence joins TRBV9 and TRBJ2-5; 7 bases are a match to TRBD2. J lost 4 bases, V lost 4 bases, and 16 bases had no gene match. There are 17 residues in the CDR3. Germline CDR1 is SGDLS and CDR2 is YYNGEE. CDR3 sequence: CASSPGVLAGARETQYF. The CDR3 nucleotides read TGTGCCAGCAGCCCTGGGGTTTTAGCGGGTGCACGAGAGACCCAGTACTTC.

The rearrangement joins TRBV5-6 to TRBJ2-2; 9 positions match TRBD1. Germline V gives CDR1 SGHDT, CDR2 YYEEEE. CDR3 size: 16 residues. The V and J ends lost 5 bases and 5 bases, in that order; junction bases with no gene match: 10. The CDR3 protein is CASSYLGQGRTGELFF. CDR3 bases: TGTGCCAGCAGTTACCTGGGACAGGGAAGAACCGGGGAGCTGTTTTTT.

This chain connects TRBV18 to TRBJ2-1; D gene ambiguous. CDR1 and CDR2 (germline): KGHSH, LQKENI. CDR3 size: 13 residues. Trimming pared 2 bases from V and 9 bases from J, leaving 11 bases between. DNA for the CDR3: TGTGCCAGCTCACCAGAACAGCGAGGTGAGCAGTTCTTC. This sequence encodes CASSPEQRGEQFF. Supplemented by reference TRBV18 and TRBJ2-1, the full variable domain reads NAGVMQNPRHLVRRRGQEARLRCSPMKGHSHVYWYRQLPEEGLKFMVYLQKENIIDESGMPKERFSAEFPKEGPSILRIQQVVRGDSAAYFCASSPEQRGEQFFGPGTRLTVL.

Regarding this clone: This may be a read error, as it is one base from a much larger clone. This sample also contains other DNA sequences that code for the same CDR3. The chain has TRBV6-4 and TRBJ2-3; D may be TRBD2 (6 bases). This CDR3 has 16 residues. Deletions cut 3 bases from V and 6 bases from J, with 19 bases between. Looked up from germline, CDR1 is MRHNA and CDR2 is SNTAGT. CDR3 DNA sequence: TGTGCCAGCAGTGATGGTATAGCTGGAGGGCGTGATACGCAGTATTTT. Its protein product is CASSDGIAGGRDTQYF.